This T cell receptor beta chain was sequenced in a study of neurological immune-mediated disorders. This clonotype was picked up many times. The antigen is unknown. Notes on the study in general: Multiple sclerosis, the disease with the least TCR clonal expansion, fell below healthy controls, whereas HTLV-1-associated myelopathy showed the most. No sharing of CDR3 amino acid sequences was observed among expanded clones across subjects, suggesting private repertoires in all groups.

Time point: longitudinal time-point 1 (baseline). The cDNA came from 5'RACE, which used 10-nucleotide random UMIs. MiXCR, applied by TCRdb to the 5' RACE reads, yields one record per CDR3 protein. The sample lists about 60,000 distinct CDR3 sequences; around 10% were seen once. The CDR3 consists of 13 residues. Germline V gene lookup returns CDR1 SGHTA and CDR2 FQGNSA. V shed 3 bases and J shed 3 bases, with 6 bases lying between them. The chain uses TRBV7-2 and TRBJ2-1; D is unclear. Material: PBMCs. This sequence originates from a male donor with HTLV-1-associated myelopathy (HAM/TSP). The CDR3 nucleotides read TGTGCCAGCAGCTTGGCTATCTACAATGAGCAGTTCTTC. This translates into CASSLAIYNEQFF.